This TCR beta chain was profiled in a study of T-cell memory formation after mild COVID-19. Germline CDR1 SGDLS, CDR2 YYNGEE. This CDR3 has 15 residues. J was trimmed by 6 bases and V by 4 bases; bases with no gene match: 10. TCRdb itself ran the 5' RACE reads through MiXCR, one entry per CDR3 protein. This sample carries around 200,000 distinct CDR3 sequences, around 27% of them seen once, and the ten largest clones take over 10%. The chain recombines TRBV9 with TRBJ2-3; 8 bases agree with TRBD2. The sample consisted of PBMCs or a T cell subset sorted from them (not recorded which). The receptor was isolated from an adult woman who had mild COVID-19 (a few samples of this study predate the infection). Cell type and time point are not known. The CDR3 reads CASSPGRGGRDTQYF. CDR3 sequence (DNA): TGTGCCAGCAGCCCAGGCCGGGGGGGCAGGGATACGCAGTATTTT. Supplemented by reference TRBV9 and TRBJ2-3, the full variable domain reads DSGVTQTPKHLITATGQRVTLRCSPRSGDLSVYWYQQSLDQGLQFLIQYYNGEERAKGNILERFSAQQFPDLHSELNLSSLELGDSALYFCASSPGRGGRDTQYFGPGTRLTVL.